This T cell receptor beta chain was sequenced for a study of T cell repertoires in cytomegalovirus infection. Turning to the study itself: TCR beta signatures that were public indicated CMV infection and matching HLA type. Study-level points and caveats: There were carriers of CMV plus the relevant HLA, and cumulative public TCR beta family frequency identified them. HLA-C-restricted TCR beta clonotypes specific for CMV led the ex vivo response.

The CDR3 is made up of 15 amino acids. V dropped 7 bases and J dropped 5; count of bases not matched to a gene: 14. CDR1 and CDR2 (germline): ENHRY, SYGVKD. This clonotype was picked up many times. The antigen remains unidentified. TCRdb re-called the reads with MiXCR, one entry per CDR3 protein. The sample carries approximately 240,000 distinct CDR3 sequences, more than 9% recorded once. The receptor's source is a human donor in good health (CMV status not recorded). Some clones in this sample may be carry-over from other donors' samples. The sequenced sample was PBMCs. The rearrangement uses TRBV10-3 and TRBJ2-7, with 7 bases identical to TRBD1. The CDR3 region has the DNA TGTGCCATCAAAGAAGAGGACAGGAGACATGACGAGCAGTACTTC. Translating it yields CAIKEEDRRHDEQYF.